These T cell receptor beta chains were read from a single sample in a study of CD8 T cells in Susac syndrome. TCRdb independently ran MiXCR on the immunoSEQ multiplex PCR reads; one entry per CDR3 protein. The sample holds about 400,000 distinct CDR3 sequences, roughly 85% seen once. Sequenced material: CD8+ T cells from PBMCs. These receptors originate from a human donor with multiple sclerosis. The conserved cysteine and the conserved F or W are not part of the CDR3 here. Expanded clones get a size class; other rows say once, few or many, or leave the size out.

CDR3aa: ASSDLGSSSYNEQF; j_gene: TRBJ2-1; abundance: -; v_gene: TRBV2
CDR3aa: ASSGGLAGGPTDTQY; j_gene: TRBJ2-3; abundance: -; v_gene: TRBV5-6
CDR3aa: ASSPYRLTAGELF; j_gene: TRBJ2-2; abundance: once; v_gene: TRBV7-8
CDR3aa: ASSYSQGVTSYEQY; j_gene: TRBJ2-7; abundance: once; v_gene: TRBV9
CDR3aa: ASSYVGSNQPQH; j_gene: TRBJ1-5; abundance: -; v_gene: TRBV6-5
CDR3aa: ASSLVLHGYT; j_gene: TRBJ1-2; abundance: once; v_gene: TRBV7-9
CDR3aa: ASSTNSGQPAYEQY; j_gene: TRBJ2-7; abundance: -; v_gene: TRBV27
CDR3aa: ASSLPGLGETQY; j_gene: TRBJ2-5; abundance: -; v_gene: TRBV27
CDR3aa: ASIGRAGETQY; j_gene: TRBJ2-5; abundance: -; v_gene: TRBV11-2
CDR3aa: SVERGDRDSSYEQY; j_gene: TRBJ2-7; abundance: -; v_gene: TRBV29-1
CDR3aa: ASSLRGGDTEAF; j_gene: TRBJ1-1; abundance: -; v_gene: TRBV27
CDR3aa: ASSQDVEGTRTEAF; j_gene: TRBJ1-1; abundance: -; v_gene: TRBV4-1
CDR3aa: ASSPGLAVHEQY; j_gene: TRBJ2-7; abundance: -; v_gene: TRBV13
CDR3aa: ASSPRTNTYEQY; j_gene: TRBJ2-7; abundance: -; v_gene: TRBV4-1
CDR3aa: AWSRTGDAYEQY; j_gene: TRBJ2-7; abundance: -; v_gene: TRBV30
CDR3aa: ASSLAPAETNTGELF; j_gene: TRBJ2-2; abundance: -; v_gene: TRBV11-2
CDR3aa: ASSAGHGGLGRF; j_gene: TRBJ2-1; abundance: -; v_gene: TRBV5-1
CDR3aa: AISGVGAGAFQETQY; j_gene: TRBJ2-5; abundance: -; v_gene: TRBV10-3
CDR3aa: SARDIADYGYT; j_gene: TRBJ1-2; abundance: -; v_gene: TRBV20-1
CDR3aa: ASSMGPAEAF; j_gene: TRBJ1-1; abundance: -; v_gene: TRBV19
CDR3aa: ASRQTNQGTNEKLF; j_gene: TRBJ1-4; abundance: -; v_gene: TRBV12-3/TRBV12-4
CDR3aa: ASSLSQSGTGKINEQF; j_gene: TRBJ2-1; abundance: -; v_gene: TRBV5-5
CDR3aa: ASRGTSISLEQF; j_gene: TRBJ2-1; abundance: -; v_gene: TRBV19
CDR3aa: ASSRPGYTEAF; j_gene: TRBJ1-1; abundance: -; v_gene: TRBV4-1
CDR3aa: ASSAGQGFGYT; j_gene: TRBJ1-2; abundance: -; v_gene: TRBV19
CDR3aa: ASSFPSASYEQY; j_gene: TRBJ2-7; abundance: -; v_gene: TRBV5-1
CDR3aa: ASSLTSGIYYNEQF; j_gene: TRBJ2-1; abundance: -; v_gene: TRBV28
CDR3aa: ASSLWPTGGVHEQY; j_gene: TRBJ2-7; abundance: -; v_gene: TRBV27
CDR3aa: ASSDSGAPNEQY; j_gene: TRBJ2-7; abundance: -; v_gene: TRBV6-1
CDR3aa: ASSLNRGEQY; j_gene: TRBJ2-7; abundance: -; v_gene: TRBV27
CDR3aa: ASTLAVGEKLF; j_gene: TRBJ1-4; abundance: -; v_gene: TRBV19
CDR3aa: ATSDHHQETQY; j_gene: TRBJ2-5; abundance: -; v_gene: TRBV24-1
CDR3aa: ASSLGWRTEAF; j_gene: TRBJ1-1; abundance: -; v_gene: TRBV13
CDR3aa: ASSHVTSGMGTGELF; j_gene: TRBJ2-2; abundance: -; v_gene: TRBV4-1
CDR3aa: ASSLSQLAGGGEQF; j_gene: TRBJ2-1; abundance: -; v_gene: TRBV27
CDR3aa: ASWDAGYT; j_gene: TRBJ1-2; abundance: -; v_gene: TRBV2
CDR3aa: ASSLHGTGQGENIQY; j_gene: TRBJ2-4; abundance: -; v_gene: TRBV28
CDR3aa: ASSLDRSKGSYEQY; j_gene: TRBJ2-7; abundance: -; v_gene: TRBV11-2
CDR3aa: ASSPSGGQETQY; j_gene: TRBJ2-5; abundance: once; v_gene: TRBV7-9
CDR3aa: SARDSTSSSHYNEQF; j_gene: TRBJ2-1; abundance: -; v_gene: TRBV20-1
CDR3aa: ASSPVGDGGNQPQH; j_gene: TRBJ1-5; abundance: -; v_gene: TRBV5-1
CDR3aa: ASSQDSSSYEQY; j_gene: TRBJ2-7; abundance: few; v_gene: TRBV4-1